This T cell receptor (beta chain) appears in the sequencing data of a study of blood T cell repertoires in COVID-19. Study information: There were acute and convalescent COVID-19 samples, and they came from the United States, Italy and Spain. The cDNA or gDNA used as material had been derived from T cells, B-cell-depleted T cells, or PBMCs.

Germline V lookup: CDR1 SGHVS, CDR2 FQNEAQ. Trimming took 5 bases from V and 6 from J, leaving 11 bases between them. The CDR3 sequence is 13 residues long. Under the authors' procedure: Scientists estimated how many nucleated cells there were by amplifying reference gene primers. Here immunoSEQ multiplex PCR was the method, and the copy in TCRdb shows in-frame clones only, minus some. The DNA gave D and trimming, while V, J and clone size come from that table. Found here are 110,000 to 150,000 clones, about 81% of them singletons; the top ten hold 3.5% to 5%. This TCR was sampled from an elderly woman with acute or convalescent COVID-19. The chain uses TRBV7-8 and TRBJ2-1; a possible D gene is TRBD1 (6 bases). Sequencing was carried out using peripheral blood. CDR3 in DNA: TGTGCCAGCAGCGCAACACAGGGCAATGAGCAGTTCTTC. Translating gives CASSATQGNEQFF.